This T cell receptor beta chain emerged from a study of shared clonotypes between healthy human individuals. Per germline, CDR1 SQVTM and CDR2 ANQGSEA. The CDR3 covers 13 residues. J gave up 4 bases and V 6 bases, and 8 bases lay outside the gene matches. Study-wide points: Though the depth was large, rarefaction showed that sorted-subset sequencing was incomplete.

Comments on this clone: Its matching antigen is unknown.

The study separated CD4+ cells into CD45RA+ naive and CD45RA-negative memory subsets. The data were produced by immunoSEQ multiplex PCR, yet TCRdb's version contains in-frame clones alone and is incomplete. This table has some 2,000,000 clones, under 97% appearing once. The receptor was isolated from a man in his late teens or twenties in good health. J is TRBJ1-2 and V is TRBV29-1, with TRBD1 matching 7 bases. The specimen sequenced was naive CD4+ T cells sorted from blood. Subset indicated: CD45RA+ positively selected. In DNA form, the CDR3 reads TGCAGCGTAGACCGGACAGGAGCCTATGGCTACACCTTC. Translation: CSVDRTGAYGYTF. The whole variable domain, remainder taken from reference TRBV29-1 and TRBJ1-2, is SAVISQKPSRDICQRGTSLTIQCQVDSQVTMMFWYRQQPGQSLTLIATANQGSEATYESGFVIDKFPISRPNLTFSTLTVSNMSPEDSSIYLCSVDRTGAYGYTFGSGTRLTVV.